The entry that follows covers one T cell receptor (beta chain) sequence. Some clones are missing from TCRdb's copy, which holds only in-frame ones; the method was immunoSEQ multiplex PCR. Among 120,000 to 150,000 clones listed, roughly 78% were seen once. The V gene's germline CDR1 is SEHNR and CDR2 FQNEAQ (reference sequence). V was clipped by 1 base and J by 6 bases, with 12 bases between them. This CDR3 is 14 amino acids long. The sample is drawn from a study of blood T cell repertoires in COVID-19. The clonotype was recovered from a man in his sixties with acute or convalescent COVID-19. Sequencing was done on a sample of peripheral blood. The V gene is TRBV7-9, the J gene TRBJ1-1, with a tentative D call TRBD1 (6 bases). The CDR3 DNA follows: TGTGCCAGCAGCTTAGGACAAGGGGGAGCTGAAGCTTTCTTT. Translation gives CASSLGQGGAEAFF.